These 5 T cell receptor beta chains were all obtained from the same sample, sequenced in a study of blood T cell repertoires in COVID-19. Generated by immunoSEQ multiplex PCR, the TCRdb table keeps only in-frame clones and is missing some. This sample yields a few hundred thousand clones, of which nearly 90% are seen a single time; roughly 4.3% belongs to the top ten. The sequencing sample was made of PBMCs or T cells enriched from blood (not recorded which). These receptors were obtained from a woman younger than 35 with acute COVID-19.

CDR3 in amino acids: CASQAGVNEQFF. The CDR3 DNA reads TGTGCCAGTCAAGCAGGGGTCAATGAGCAGTTCTTC. V is TRBV12-3 or TRBV12-4 and J is TRBJ2-1, with D tentatively TRBD1 (6 bases). This CDR3 has 12 amino acids. With 9 bases removed from V and 6 bases from J, the gap between germline ends came to 12 bases.

The chain combines TRBV28 with TRBJ2-7; 7 positions agree with TRBD2. Germline values: CDR1 MDHEN, CDR2 SYDVKM. V lost 3 bases, J lost 6 bases, and 14 bases stayed unmatched. The CDR3 spans 16 residues. Here the CDR3 reads CASSFLILGGPSEQYF. CDR3 DNA sequence: TGTGCCAGCAGTTTTTTAATTCTGGGAGGGCCCTCCGAGCAGTACTTC. The full variable domain, in which reference TRBV28 and TRBJ2-7 provide the parts outside the CDR3, is DVKVTQSSRYLVKRTGEKVFLECVQDMDHENMFWYRQDPGLGLRLIYFSYDVKMKEKGDIPEGYSVSREKKERFSLILESASTNQTSMYLCASSFLILGGPSEQYFGPGTRLTVT.

The chain carries TRBV4-2 and TRBJ1-1; D ambiguous. CDR1 and CDR2 (germline): LGHNA, YNFKEQ. V was shortened by 0 bases and J by 6 bases, with 5 bases between the two germline ends. The CDR3 consists of 12 residues. The CDR3 protein is CASSQERAEAFF. The CDR3 coding sequence is TGTGCCAGCAGCCAAGAGAGGGCTGAAGCTTTCTTT.

The chain couples TRBV5-1 to TRBJ2-5; 7 bases match TRBD2. Germline V lookup: CDR1 SGHRS, CDR2 YFSETQ. The V gene end was trimmed by 1 base and the J gene end by 4 bases; junction bases not matched to a gene: 4. The CDR3 is made up of 14 amino acids. The CDR3 nucleotides are TGCGCCAGCAGCTTGAAGGGAGGGACAGAGACCCAGTACTTC. Translated: CASSLKGGTETQYF.

The CDR3 spells CASSVGTSGIGDTQYF. Here the CDR3 DNA reads TGTGCCAGCAGCGTCGGAACTAGCGGGATAGGAGATACGCAGTATTTT. The chain couples TRBV9 to TRBJ2-3; TRBD2 matches at 10 bases. Germline V gives CDR1 SGDLS, CDR2 YYNGEE. The length of the CDR3 is 16 residues. With 2 bases clipped from V and 5 bases from J, the junction kept 8 bases outside the gene matches.